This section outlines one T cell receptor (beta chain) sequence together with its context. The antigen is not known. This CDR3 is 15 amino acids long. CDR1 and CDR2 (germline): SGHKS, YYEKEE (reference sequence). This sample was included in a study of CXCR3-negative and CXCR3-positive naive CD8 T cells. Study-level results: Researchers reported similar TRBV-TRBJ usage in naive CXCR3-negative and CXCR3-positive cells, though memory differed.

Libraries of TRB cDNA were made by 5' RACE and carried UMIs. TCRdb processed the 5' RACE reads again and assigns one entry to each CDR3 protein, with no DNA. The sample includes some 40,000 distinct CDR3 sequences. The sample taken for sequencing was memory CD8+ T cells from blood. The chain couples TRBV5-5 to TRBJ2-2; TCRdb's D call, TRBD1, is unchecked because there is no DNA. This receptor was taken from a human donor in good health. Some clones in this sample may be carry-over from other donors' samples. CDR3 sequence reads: CASSLVDRKTGELFF.